This record covers a single T cell receptor (beta chain). Its target is unknown. The data originate from a study of T cell repertoires and Cas9 in healthy adults. About the study: Characterization of SpCas9-reactive CD4 and CD8 T cells covered multi-effector potency, cytotoxicity and lineage. Study outcomes and limitations: SpCas9-reactive regulatory T cells reportedly mitigated SpCas9-reactive effector T cells in vitro.

Profiled with immunoSEQ multiplex PCR; TCRdb holds only in-frame clones, not every one. The sample lists 20,000 to 25,000 clones; approximately 90% were seen once. CDR3 size: 16 residues. CDR1 ENHRY and CDR2 SYGVKD come from the germline V gene. V lost 0 bases to trimming and J lost 5 bases; unmatched junction nucleotides: 6. The TCR sequence derives from a human donor in good health. V usage is TRBV10-3 and J usage is TRBJ2-1, with 8 bases identical to TRBD2. Sequenced sample: CD4+ effector T cells (CD127+, CD25-, CD137-, CD154-) from PBMCs; culture status not recorded. The CDR3 nucleotides read TGTGCCATCAGTGAGTCGGGCGGGGGGCTCAACAATGAGCAGTTCTTC. It is translated as CAISESGGGLNNEQFF.